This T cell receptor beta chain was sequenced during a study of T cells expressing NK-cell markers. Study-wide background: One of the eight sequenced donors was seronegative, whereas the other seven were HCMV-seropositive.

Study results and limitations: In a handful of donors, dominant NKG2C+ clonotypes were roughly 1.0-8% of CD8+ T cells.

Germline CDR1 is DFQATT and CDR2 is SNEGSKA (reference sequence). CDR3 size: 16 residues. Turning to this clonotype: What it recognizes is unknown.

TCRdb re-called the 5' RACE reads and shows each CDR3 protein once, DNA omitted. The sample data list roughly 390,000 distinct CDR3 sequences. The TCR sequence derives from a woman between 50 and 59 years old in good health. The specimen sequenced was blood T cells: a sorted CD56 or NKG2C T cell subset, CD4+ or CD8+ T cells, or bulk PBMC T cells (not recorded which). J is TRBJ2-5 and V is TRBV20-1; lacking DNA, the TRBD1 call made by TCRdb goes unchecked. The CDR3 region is CSARALGTPYPETQYF.